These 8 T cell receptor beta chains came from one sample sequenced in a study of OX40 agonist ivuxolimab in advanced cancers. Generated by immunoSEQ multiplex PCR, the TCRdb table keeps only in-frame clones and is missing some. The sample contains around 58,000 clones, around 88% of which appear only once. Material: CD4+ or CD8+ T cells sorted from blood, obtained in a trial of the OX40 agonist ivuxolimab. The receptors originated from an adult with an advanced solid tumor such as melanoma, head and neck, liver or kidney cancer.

The chain's CDR3 is CASSVMENTEAFF. DNA for the CDR3: TGTGCCAGCAGTGTTATGGAGAACACTGAAGCTTTCTTT. This chain joins TRBV7-9 and TRBJ1-1; D not resolved. Trimming removed 6 bases at V and 1 base at J, with 9 bases between. The CDR3 is 13 residues long. CDR1 is SEHNR, CDR2 FQNEAQ, per germline (reference sequence).

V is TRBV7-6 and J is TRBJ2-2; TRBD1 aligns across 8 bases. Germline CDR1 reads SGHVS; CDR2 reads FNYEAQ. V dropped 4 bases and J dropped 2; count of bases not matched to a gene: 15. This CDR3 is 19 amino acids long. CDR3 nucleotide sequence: TGTGCCAGCAGCTCAACCCCAGGGGGCCCAACCCTAAACACCGGGGAGCTGTTTTTT. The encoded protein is CASSSTPGGPTLNTGELFF.

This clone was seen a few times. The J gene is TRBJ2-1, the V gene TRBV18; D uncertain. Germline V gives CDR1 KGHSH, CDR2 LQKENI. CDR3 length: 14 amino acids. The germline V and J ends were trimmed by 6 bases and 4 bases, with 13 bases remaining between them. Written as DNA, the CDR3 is TGTGCCAGCTCCCTGTCAGACCAATACAATGAGCAGTTCTTC. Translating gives CASSLSDQYNEQFF.

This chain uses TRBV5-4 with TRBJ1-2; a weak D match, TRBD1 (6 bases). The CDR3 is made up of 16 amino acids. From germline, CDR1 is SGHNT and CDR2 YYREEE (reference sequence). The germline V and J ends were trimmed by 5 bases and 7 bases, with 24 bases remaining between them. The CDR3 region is CASSGSLQGYRGGYTF. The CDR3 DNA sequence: TGTGCCAGCAGTGGCTCCTTACAGGGTTATCGGGGTGGCTACACCTTC.

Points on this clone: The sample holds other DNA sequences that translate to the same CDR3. In DNA form, the CDR3 reads TGTGCCAGCAGTCTATGGGGCAGGAACACTGAAGCTTTCTTT. Translation gives CASSLWGRNTEAFF. The chain couples TRBV27 to TRBJ1-1; TRBD1 might be the D (5 bases). Per the germline V gene, CDR1 is MNHEY and CDR2 is SMNVEV (reference sequence). The ends were cut back, 5 bases at V and 1 base at J, with 11 bases in the middle. CDR3 length equals 14 residues.

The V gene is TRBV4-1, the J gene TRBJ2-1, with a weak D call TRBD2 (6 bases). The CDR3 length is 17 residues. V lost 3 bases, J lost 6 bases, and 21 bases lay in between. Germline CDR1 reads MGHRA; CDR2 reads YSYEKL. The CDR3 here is CASSQPAGVGGTNEQFF. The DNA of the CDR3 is TGCGCCAGCAGCCAGCCGGCGGGTGTCGGCGGGACCAATGAGCAGTTCTTC.

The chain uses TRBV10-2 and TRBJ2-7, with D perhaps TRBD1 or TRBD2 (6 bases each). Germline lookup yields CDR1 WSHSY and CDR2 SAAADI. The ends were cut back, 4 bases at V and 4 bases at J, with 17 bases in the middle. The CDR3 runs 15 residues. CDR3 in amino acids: CASSVAMGGSYEQYF. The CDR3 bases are TGCGCCAGCAGTGTGGCTATGGGGGGCTCGTACGAGCAGTACTTC.

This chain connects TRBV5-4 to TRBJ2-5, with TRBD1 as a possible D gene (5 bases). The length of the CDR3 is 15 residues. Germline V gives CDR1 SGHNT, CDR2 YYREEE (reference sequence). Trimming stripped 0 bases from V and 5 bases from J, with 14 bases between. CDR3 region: CASSLGGQGAETQYF. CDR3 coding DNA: TGTGCCAGCAGCTTGGGTGGACAAGGGGCGGAGACCCAGTACTTC.